A selection of T cell receptor beta chains follows, all from one sample in a study of blood T cell repertoires in COVID-19. Sequencing used immunoSEQ multiplex PCR; TCRdb keeps in-frame clones, though not all of them. The sample carries about 240,000 clones, about 83% recorded once. What was sequenced was peripheral blood. These receptors all come from a human donor in a cohort sampled during active COVID-19. CDR3s leave out the opening cysteine and the closing phenylalanine or tryptophan. The D gene is left open where the match is weak.

CDR3aa: ATSGQKPGRPSYNEQF
d_gene: NA
v_gene: TRBV24-1
j_gene: TRBJ2-1

CDR3aa: ASSLGGSTEKLF
d_gene: NA
v_gene: TRBV5-4
j_gene: TRBJ1-4

CDR3aa: ASSSRTSGWYEQY
d_gene: TRBD2
v_gene: TRBV5-4
j_gene: TRBJ2-7

CDR3aa: ASSQGSYQPQH
d_gene: NA
v_gene: TRBV3-1/TRBV3-2
j_gene: TRBJ1-5

CDR3aa: ASRDSSGGVLYNEQF
d_gene: TRBD2
v_gene: TRBV13
j_gene: TRBJ2-1

CDR3aa: ATSPGQQFTDTQY
d_gene: TRBD1
v_gene: TRBV24-1
j_gene: TRBJ2-3

CDR3aa: ASSILAGGGETQY
d_gene: TRBD2
v_gene: TRBV19
j_gene: TRBJ2-5

CDR3aa: AISWDIQETQY
d_gene: NA
v_gene: TRBV10-3
j_gene: TRBJ2-5

CDR3aa: ASSHEGRVLF
d_gene: NA
v_gene: TRBV3-1/TRBV3-2
j_gene: TRBJ1-4

CDR3aa: ASSLDEGRGSYEQY
d_gene: NA
v_gene: TRBV11-2
j_gene: TRBJ2-7

CDR3aa: ASPKGASTGELF
d_gene: TRBD1
v_gene: TRBV6-5
j_gene: TRBJ2-2

CDR3aa: ASSVGTGSTGELF
d_gene: TRBD1
v_gene: TRBV19
j_gene: TRBJ2-2

CDR3aa: ASSRLAGGESTGELF
d_gene: TRBD2
v_gene: TRBV19
j_gene: TRBJ2-2

CDR3aa: ASKDRENTEAF
d_gene: TRBD1
v_gene: TRBV12-3/TRBV12-4
j_gene: TRBJ1-1

CDR3aa: ASSPRGKGSAQETQY
d_gene: NA
v_gene: TRBV5-6
j_gene: TRBJ2-5

CDR3aa: ASSLTGGISPLH
d_gene: NA
v_gene: TRBV14
j_gene: TRBJ1-6

CDR3aa: ASSLGGGDYNEQF
d_gene: TRBD2
v_gene: TRBV5-4
j_gene: TRBJ2-1

CDR3aa: AISVSGVSTGELF
d_gene: TRBD2
v_gene: TRBV10-3
j_gene: TRBJ2-2

CDR3aa: ASSLELYNSPLH
d_gene: NA
v_gene: TRBV6-5
j_gene: TRBJ1-6

CDR3aa: ASSPGTSGEGQETQY
d_gene: TRBD2
v_gene: TRBV5-8
j_gene: TRBJ2-5

CDR3aa: ASSSTTGGGTDTQY
d_gene: TRBD1
v_gene: TRBV5-1
j_gene: TRBJ2-3

CDR3aa: ASSLTRLAGARNNEQF
d_gene: TRBD2
v_gene: TRBV11-2
j_gene: TRBJ2-1

CDR3aa: SVEESVFSEAF
d_gene: NA
v_gene: TRBV29-1
j_gene: TRBJ1-1

CDR3aa: ASSLTSGPYNEQF
d_gene: TRBD2
v_gene: TRBV27
j_gene: TRBJ2-1

CDR3aa: SVIGAQSNQPQH
d_gene: NA
v_gene: TRBV29-1
j_gene: TRBJ1-5

CDR3aa: ASSYDRDGYT
d_gene: TRBD1
v_gene: TRBV6-5
j_gene: TRBJ1-2

CDR3aa: ASSSDRVGTGELF
d_gene: TRBD1
v_gene: TRBV5-1
j_gene: TRBJ2-2

CDR3aa: ASSSWASGGTDTQY
d_gene: TRBD2
v_gene: TRBV4-1
j_gene: TRBJ2-3

CDR3aa: ASSPRAGGPGNTIY
d_gene: NA
v_gene: TRBV11-2
j_gene: TRBJ1-3

CDR3aa: ASSSTSGSYNEQF
d_gene: TRBD2
v_gene: TRBV6-5
j_gene: TRBJ2-1

CDR3aa: ASSFRRGDTEAF
d_gene: NA
v_gene: TRBV16
j_gene: TRBJ1-1